This T cell receptor (beta chain) was observed in a study of cytomegalovirus exposure and HLA in healthy donors (dated by TCRdb to the late 2010s). Describing the broader study: According to a later analysis, the 120 or so validation repertoires were produced on the same platform as the roughly 600 repertoires of the first cohort. The study was designed to test whether signatures of past pathogen exposure could be identified by cataloging public T cell receptors. A separate validation cohort of roughly 130 different subjects was used in addition to the 666-subject first cohort. The study combined high-throughput TCR immunosequencing, statistical association of individual TCRs with disease status, and machine learning to predict cytomegalovirus infection status. General study outcomes and caveats: In vitro tests confirmed that a few of the cytomegalovirus-associated TCR beta chains recognize cytomegalovirus antigens. All 110 or so repertoires were used to score co-occurrence in the validation cohort in a later analysis, because that analysis had no HLA typing for the cohort. It was suggested by the authors that the approach could potentially be generalized to other disease states and immunological phenotypes. Most TCR sequences were observed very rarely across donors, whereas some public TCRs were present in many individuals. Subsequent analysis determined that TCRs grouped into clusters in the first cohort also showed a tendency toward co-occurrence across the 90 to 150 validation repertoires, and 94% of cluster scores exceeded 0. The study listed approximately 150 TCR beta chains as associated with cytomegalovirus. In both the original and validation cohorts, the classifier was reported to diagnose cytomegalovirus status with high specificity and sensitivity.

Turning to this clone: No antigen is known for it. Base-call qualities are not available, and no considerably larger clone is one nucleotide away.

Receptor amplification or capture employed the immunoSEQ multiplex PCR assay. Processing in the source paper ran as follows. A statistical classification framework was built for diagnosing cytomegalovirus status from the catalog of TCR beta chain sequences. The clones in this table, taken by TCRdb from immuneACCESS, are in-frame only. Not every clone is retained; where verified, under half of the shortfall comes from an unresolved V gene, and the cause of the rest is unknown. V and J calls plus clone size are reproduced from that table; the DNA served to infer D and trimming. Counted in this sample were approximately 160,000 clones; about four fifths of them appeared once. Roughly 10% of the sample is in the top ten clones. Donors formed part of the validation cohort, which comprised about 120 subjects and was distinct from the first cohort of 666 subjects. This TCR derives from a man aged 25 to 40 in good health and CMV-seropositive. Sequenced sample: PBMCs.

In nucleotides, the sequence is TGTGCCAGTATGAGGGCGGACACCGGGGAGCTGTTTTTT. Its product reads: CASMRADTGELFF. The chain is made from TRBV19 and TRBJ2-2, with TRBD2 tentatively as D gene (5 bases match). According to the germline V gene (reference sequence), CDR1 reads LNHDA and CDR2 reads SQIVND. Trimming costs V 7 bases and J 3 bases, and their ends lie 9 bases apart. The CDR3 runs 13 residues from the cysteine to the phenylalanine. Only the CDR3 DNA stays, 39 bases, in frame from base 1.